A single sample is the source of the 12 T cell receptor beta chains below, sequenced in a study of blood T cell repertoires in COVID-19. Only in-frame clones appear in the TCRdb table, and some are missing; sequencing was by immunoSEQ multiplex PCR. This sample yields 200,000 to 250,000 clones, of which 83% are seen a single time; 1.3% belongs to the top ten. The material sequenced was peripheral blood. The receptors derive from a woman aged 30 to 39 with COVID-19, enrolled during active disease.

This clone was recorded at least ten times. Its ends do not fully match the called genes, so a read error is possible. V is TRBV6-4 and J is TRBJ1-2; D possibly corresponds to TRBD1 (5 bases). The CDR3 covers 10 residues. Germline V gives CDR1 MRHNA, CDR2 SNTAGT. CDR3 amino acids: CASLRAKQDF. DNA of the CDR3: TGTGCCAGCCTCAGGGCTAAACAGGACTTC.

V and J are TRBV6-1 and TRBJ1-6; D ambiguous. From germline, CDR1 is MNHNS and CDR2 SASEGT. This CDR3 comprises 15 residues. V lost 1 base and J lost 10, with 14 bases in between. The CDR3 reads CASSEVEAPQSPLHF. The CDR3 DNA sequence: TGTGCCAGCAGTGAAGTCGAGGCGCCACAATCACCCCTCCACTTT.

This clone was seen only a few times. The chain combines TRBV9 with TRBJ1-1; 7 positions match TRBD1. The CDR3 totals 16 residues. The V segment lost 3 bases and the J segment 1 base; nucleotides outside the gene matches: 9. Germline V gene data show CDR1 as SGDLS and CDR2 as YYNGEE. Here the CDR3 reads CASSASPGTANTEAFF. CDR3 bases: TGTGCCAGCAGCGCCTCCCCCGGGACAGCGAACACTGAAGCTTTCTTT.

This clone was recorded a few times. The V gene is TRBV19, the J gene TRBJ1-2, with unresolved D. Germline CDR1 reads LNHDA; CDR2 reads SQIVND (reference sequence). The CDR3 consists of 12 residues. The V and J ends lost 10 bases and 4 bases respectively, with 13 bases between them. This CDR3 reads CATTEGGYGYTF. CDR3 nucleotide sequence: TGTGCCACCACGGAGGGCGGCTATGGCTACACCTTC. Together with reference TRBV19 and TRBJ1-2, the CDR3 gives the full variable domain: DGGITQSPKYLFRKEGQNVTLSCEQNLNHDAMYWYRQDPGQGLRLIYYSQIVNDFQKGDIAEGYSVSREKKESFPLTVTSAQKNPTAFYLCATTEGGYGYTFGSGTRLTVV.

CDR3 sequence: CASSEPLQAQHF. As DNA, the CDR3 is TGCGCCAGCAGTGAGCCCCTACAGGCCCAGCATTTT. This chain joins TRBV10-1 and TRBJ1-5; D is perhaps TRBD1 (5 bases). The CDR3 runs 12 residues. Germline V CDR1 and CDR2: WNHNN, SYGVQD (reference sequence). Trimming took off 2 bases at V and 11 bases at J, with 10 bases between the two ends.

The V and J genes are TRBV5-6 and TRBJ2-5, with D tentatively TRBD2 (6 bases). Trimming stripped 0 bases from V and 2 bases from J, with 11 bases between. Looked up from germline, CDR1 is SGHDT and CDR2 is YYEEEE. This CDR3 region has 15 residues. CDR3 sequence: CASSLDPGRQETQYF. As DNA, the CDR3 is TGTGCCAGCAGCTTGGATCCAGGGAGGCAAGAGACCCAGTACTTC.

The chain couples TRBV28 to TRBJ2-2; possible D gene TRBD2, 5 bases. Trimming took off 5 bases at V and 4 bases at J, with 8 bases between the two ends. Germline CDR1 MDHEN, CDR2 SYDVKM. The CDR3 is 13 residues long. The CDR3, as DNA: TGTGCCAGCAGTGGACTCCTCACCGGGGAGCTGTTTTTT. Its translation is CASSGLLTGELFF. The variable domain in full, completed from reference TRBV28 and TRBJ2-2, reads DVKVTQSSRYLVKRTGEKVFLECVQDMDHENMFWYRQDPGLGLRLIYFSYDVKMKEKGDIPEGYSVSREKKERFSLILESASTNQTSMYLCASSGLLTGELFFGEGSRLTVL.

This clone was picked up many times. This rearrangement joins TRBV14 to TRBJ1-2; possible D gene TRBD1, 5 bases. CDR3 length equals 14 residues. V lost 1 base and J lost 6, with 12 bases in between. Germline V gene data show CDR1 as SGHDN and CDR2 as FVKESK. Written as DNA, the CDR3 is TGTGCCAGCAGCCAAGTAACTGGGGGGGATGGCTACACCTTC. Translating it yields CASSQVTGGDGYTF.

The gene calls are TRBV13 and TRBJ1-1; D unclear. The CDR3 length is 13 residues. CDR1 and CDR2 from the germline V gene are PRHDT and FYEKMQ (reference sequence). The V end lost 0 bases, the J end lost 11 bases, and 13 bases lay between the germline ends. This CDR3 is CASSLGAGSSAFF. The CDR3 DNA reads TGTGCCAGCAGCTTAGGTGCGGGATCGTCGGCTTTCTTT.

V gene TRBV6-2 or TRBV6-3 combines with J gene TRBJ1-6, with 8 bases matching TRBD1. From germline, CDR1 is MNHEY and CDR2 SVGEGT. The CDR3 length is 16 residues. With V trimmed by 2 bases and J by 9 bases, 9 bases remained unmatched. The CDR3 DNA sequence: TGTGCCAGCAGTTACCGAAGGACAGGGCGAGGTTCACCCCTCCACTTT. It yields the protein CASSYRRTGRGSPLHF.

The J gene is TRBJ1-1, the V gene TRBV19, with TRBD1 as a possible D gene (6 bases). The CDR3 is made up of 15 amino acids. From germline, CDR1 is LNHDA and CDR2 SQIVND (reference sequence). V gave up 5 bases and J gave up 1 base, with 14 bases separating them. The CDR3 coding sequence is TGTGCCAGTAGTCCGCAGGGGCAGCGGAACACTGAAGCTTTCTTT. The encoded protein is CASSPQGQRNTEAFF.

The V call is TRBV19, the J call TRBJ2-6, with D possibly being TRBD1 (6 bases). Looked up from germline, CDR1 is LNHDA and CDR2 is SQIVND (reference sequence). The V end was cut by 4 bases, the J end by 0 bases, with 16 bases between. CDR3 size: 18 residues. CDR3 in amino acids: CASSTDGQKVSGANVLTF. For the CDR3, the DNA is TGTGCCAGTAGTACTGACGGACAGAAAGTCTCTGGGGCCAACGTCCTGACTTTC.